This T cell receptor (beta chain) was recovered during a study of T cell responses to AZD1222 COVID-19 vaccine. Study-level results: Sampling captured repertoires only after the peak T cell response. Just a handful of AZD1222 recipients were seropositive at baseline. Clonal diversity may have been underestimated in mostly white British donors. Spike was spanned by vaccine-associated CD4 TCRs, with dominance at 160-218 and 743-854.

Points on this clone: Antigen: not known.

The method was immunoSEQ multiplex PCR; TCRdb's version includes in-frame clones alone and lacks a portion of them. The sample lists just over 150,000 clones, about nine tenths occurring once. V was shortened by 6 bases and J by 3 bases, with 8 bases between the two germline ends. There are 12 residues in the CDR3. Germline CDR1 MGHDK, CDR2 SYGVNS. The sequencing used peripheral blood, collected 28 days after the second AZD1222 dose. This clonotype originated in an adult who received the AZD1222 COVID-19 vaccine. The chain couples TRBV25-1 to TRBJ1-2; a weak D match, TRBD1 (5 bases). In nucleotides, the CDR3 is TGTGCCAGCAGCAGGGACGACTATGGCTACACCTTC. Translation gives CASSRDDYGYTF.